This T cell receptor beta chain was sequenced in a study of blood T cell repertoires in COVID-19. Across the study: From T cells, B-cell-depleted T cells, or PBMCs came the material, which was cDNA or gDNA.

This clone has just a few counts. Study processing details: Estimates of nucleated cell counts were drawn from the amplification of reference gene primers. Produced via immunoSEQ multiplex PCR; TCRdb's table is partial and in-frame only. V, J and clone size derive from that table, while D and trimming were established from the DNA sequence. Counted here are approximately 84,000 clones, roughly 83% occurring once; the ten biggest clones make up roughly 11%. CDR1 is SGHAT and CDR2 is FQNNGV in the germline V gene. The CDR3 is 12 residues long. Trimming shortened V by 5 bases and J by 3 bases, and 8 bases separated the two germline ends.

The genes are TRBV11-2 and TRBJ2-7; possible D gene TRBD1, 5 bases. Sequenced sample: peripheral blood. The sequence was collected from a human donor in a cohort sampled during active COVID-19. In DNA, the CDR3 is TGTGCCAGCAGCGCGCAGGGCTACGAGCAGTACTTC. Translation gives CASSAQGYEQYF.